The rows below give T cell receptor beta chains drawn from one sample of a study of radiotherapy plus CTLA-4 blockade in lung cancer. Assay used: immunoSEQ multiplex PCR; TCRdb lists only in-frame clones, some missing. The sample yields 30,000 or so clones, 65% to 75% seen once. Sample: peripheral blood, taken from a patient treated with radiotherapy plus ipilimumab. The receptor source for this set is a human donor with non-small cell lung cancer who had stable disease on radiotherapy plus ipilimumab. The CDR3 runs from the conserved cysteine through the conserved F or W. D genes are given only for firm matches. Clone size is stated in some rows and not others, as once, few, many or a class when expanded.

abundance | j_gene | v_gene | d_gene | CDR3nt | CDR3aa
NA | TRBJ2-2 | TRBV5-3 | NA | TGTGCCAGAAGCTTGGTGGGCACCGGGGAGCTGTTTTTT | CARSLVGTGELFF
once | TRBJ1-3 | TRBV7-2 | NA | TGTGCCAGCAGCGCACAGGGAGCAGGAAACACCATATATTTT | CASSAQGAGNTIYF
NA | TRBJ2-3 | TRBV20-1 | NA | TGCAGTGCTAGAAACTTTGATACGCAGTATTTT | CSARNFDTQYF
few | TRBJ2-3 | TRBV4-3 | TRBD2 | TGCGCCAGCAGCCATAGCGGGAGAGGGGCAGATACGCAGTATTTT | CASSHSGRGADTQYF
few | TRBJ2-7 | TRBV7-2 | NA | TGTGCCAGCAGCTTCGGTCTAGCAGTATACGAGCAGTACTTC | CASSFGLAVYEQYF
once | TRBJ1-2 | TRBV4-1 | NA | TGCGCCAGCAGCCAAGAGGGTCTCTATGGCTACACCTTC | CASSQEGLYGYTF
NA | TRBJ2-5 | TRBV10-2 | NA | TGCGCCAGCAGTACCAAAGAGACCCAGTACTTC | CASSTKETQYF
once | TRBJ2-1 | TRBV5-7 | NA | TGTGCCAGCAGATTTCGACAGAGGTACAATGAGCAGTTCTTC | CASRFRQRYNEQFF
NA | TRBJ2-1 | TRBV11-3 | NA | TGTGCCAGCAGCCCGTTAGGGGACAAAGACAATGAGCAGTTCTTC | CASSPLGDKDNEQFF
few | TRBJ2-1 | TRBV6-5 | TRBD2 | TGTGCCAGCAGTTACCGCGTAAGCGGGAACAATGAGCAGTTCTTC | CASSYRVSGNNEQFF
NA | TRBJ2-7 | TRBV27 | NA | TGTGCCAGCAGTTTGAGAGGGCCTCCCTACGAGCAGTACTTC | CASSLRGPPYEQYF
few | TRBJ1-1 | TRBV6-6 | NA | TGTGCCAGCACCACCACGGGGGGCTTCATGAACACTGAAGCTTTCTTT | CASTTTGGFMNTEAFF
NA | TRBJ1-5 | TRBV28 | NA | TGTGCCAGCAGTGCCTTATCCCAAAGCAATCAGCCCCAGCATTTT | CASSALSQSNQPQHF
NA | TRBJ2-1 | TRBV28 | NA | TGTGCCAGCAGACGGACCGGAAAAAGCTCCTACAATGAGCAGTTCTTC | CASRRTGKSSYNEQFF
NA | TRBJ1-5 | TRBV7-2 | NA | TGTGCCAGCAGCGCTCACAGGCTCGATAGCAATCAGCCCCAGCATTTT | CASSAHRLDSNQPQHF
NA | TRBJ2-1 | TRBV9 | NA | TGTGCCAGCAGCGTAGAAGAAGGGGTTACCTACAATGAGCAGTTCTTC | CASSVEEGVTYNEQFF
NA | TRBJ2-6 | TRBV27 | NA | TGTGCCAGCAGTCTCGGGGGGGACAGACTAAACTCTGGGGCCAACGTCCTGACTTTC | CASSLGGDRLNSGANVLTF
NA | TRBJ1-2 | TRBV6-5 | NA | TGTGCCAGCAGCCCCGGGACGCTTTATGGCTACACCTTC | CASSPGTLYGYTF
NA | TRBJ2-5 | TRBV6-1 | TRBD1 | TGTGCCAGCAGCAGGGGGAAATGGGAGACCCAGTACTTC | CASSRGKWETQYF
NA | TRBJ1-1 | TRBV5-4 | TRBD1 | TGTGCCAGCAGCCCCGGGACAGGGGACATAGAAGCTTTCTTT | CASSPGTGDIEAFF
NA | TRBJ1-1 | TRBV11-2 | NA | TGTGCCAGCAGCCCTAGATTAGACAGGTCGGCTTTCTTT | CASSPRLDRSAFF
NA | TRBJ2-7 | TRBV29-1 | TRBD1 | TGCAGCGTACTGACAGGGGGGCGCTACGAGCAGTACTTC | CSVLTGGRYEQYF
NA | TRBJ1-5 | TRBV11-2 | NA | TGTGCCAGCAGCTTCAGGAGTTTTAGCAATCAGCCCCAGCATTTT | CASSFRSFSNQPQHF
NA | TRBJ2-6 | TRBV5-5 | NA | TGTGCCAGCAGCCCCTTGGGGGCCAACGTCCTGACTTTC | CASSPLGANVLTF
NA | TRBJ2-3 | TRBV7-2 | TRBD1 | TGTGCCAGCAGCCCAGGGGGTGGCAGGGCGAATACGCAGTATTTT | CASSPGGGRANTQYF
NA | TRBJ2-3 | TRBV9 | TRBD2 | TGTGCCAGCAGCCCCCGGACTAGCGGGAGATGGGGCACAGATACGCAGTATTTT | CASSPRTSGRWGTDTQYF
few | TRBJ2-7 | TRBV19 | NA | TGTGCCAGTAGTATGGCCAGATTTGGGGGCGACGAGCAGTACTTC | CASSMARFGGDEQYF
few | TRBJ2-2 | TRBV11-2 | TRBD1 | TGTGCCAGCAGCTCGAACAGGGGAAGTAGGGAGCTGTTTTTT | CASSSNRGSRELFF
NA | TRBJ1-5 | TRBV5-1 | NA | TGCGCCAGCAGCTTGGGCGGGGGGGAAGGACAGCCCCAGCATTTT | CASSLGGGEGQPQHF
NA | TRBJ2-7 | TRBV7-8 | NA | TGTGCCAGCAGCTTAGTCTTTGGCAACCACGAGCAGTACTTC | CASSLVFGNHEQYF
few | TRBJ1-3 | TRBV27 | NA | TGTGCCAGCGCGGTCAGCTTAAGATCTGGAAACACCATATATTTT | CASAVSLRSGNTIYF
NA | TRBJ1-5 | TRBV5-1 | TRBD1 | TGCGCCAGCAGCCTCCGACAGGGCGGGCAGCCCCAGCATTTT | CASSLRQGGQPQHF
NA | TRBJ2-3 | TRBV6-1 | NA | TGTGCCAGCAGTGAGTCTATGGCAGATACGCAGTATTTT | CASSESMADTQYF
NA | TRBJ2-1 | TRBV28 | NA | TGTGCCAGCAGCCAACCCACGGGCACCCTGAGTGAGCAGTTCTTC | CASSQPTGTLSEQFF